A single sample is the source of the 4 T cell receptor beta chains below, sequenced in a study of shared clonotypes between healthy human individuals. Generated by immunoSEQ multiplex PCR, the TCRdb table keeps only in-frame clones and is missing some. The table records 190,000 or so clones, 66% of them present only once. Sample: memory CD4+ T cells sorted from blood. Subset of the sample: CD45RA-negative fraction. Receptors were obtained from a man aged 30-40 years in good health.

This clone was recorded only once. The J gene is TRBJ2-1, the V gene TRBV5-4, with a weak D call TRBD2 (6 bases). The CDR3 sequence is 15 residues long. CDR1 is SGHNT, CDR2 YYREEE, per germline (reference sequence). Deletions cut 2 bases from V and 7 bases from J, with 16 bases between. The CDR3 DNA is TGTGCCAGCAGCTTTGACGGGAGTGTAGGTAATGAGCAGTTCTTC. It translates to CASSFDGSVGNEQFF.

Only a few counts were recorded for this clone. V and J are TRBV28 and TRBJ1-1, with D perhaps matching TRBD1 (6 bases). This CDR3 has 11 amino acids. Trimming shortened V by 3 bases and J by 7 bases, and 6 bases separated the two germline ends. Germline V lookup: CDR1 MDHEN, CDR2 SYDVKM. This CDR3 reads CASSLDSEAFF. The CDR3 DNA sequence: TGTGCCAGCAGTTTGGACAGTGAAGCTTTCTTT.

The CDR3 region has the DNA TGCACCAGCAGCCAAGCTAAAGGGGGTGAAATGGGGCCCCTACCTGCGGCATATAACTATGGCTACACCTTC. Amino acids: CTSSQAKGGEMGPLPAAYNYGYTF. V usage is TRBV1 and J usage is TRBJ1-2; the table's D call, TRBD1, has no DNA check behind it. TRBV1 is a pseudogene locus. This CDR3 has 24 amino acids.

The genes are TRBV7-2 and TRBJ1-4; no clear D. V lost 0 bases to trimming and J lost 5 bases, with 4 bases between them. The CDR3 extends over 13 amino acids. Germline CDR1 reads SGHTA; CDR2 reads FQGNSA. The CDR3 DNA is TGTGCCAGCAGCTTAGCCGGGAATGAAAAACTGTTTTTT. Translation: CASSLAGNEKLFF.